In its sample, the clone carrying this T cell receptor (beta chain) was seen a few times. This record comes from a study of control samples from healthy donors and cancer patients. This CDR3 region has 15 residues. Germline CDR1 SNHLY, CDR2 FYNNEI. V dropped 4 bases and J dropped 6; count of bases not matched to a gene: 7. The protocol was immunoSEQ multiplex PCR, while the TCRdb copy is restricted to in-frame clones and leaves out a portion. The sample shows about 110,000 clones, approximately 82% of them seen only once. The TCR was taken from a man between 18 and 29 years old in good health. The sequenced sample consisted of blood. This chain connects TRBV2 to TRBJ1-5; 9 positions agree with TRBD1. The CDR3: CASSAGQGMTQPQHF. CDR3 sequence (DNA): TGTGCCAGCAGTGCCGGACAGGGGATGACTCAGCCCCAGCATTTT.